A single sample gave rise to the 32 T cell receptor beta chains below, sequenced in a study of T cell responses to AZD1222 COVID-19 vaccine. Clones were sequenced by immunoSEQ multiplex PCR, and TCRdb holds only the in-frame ones, with some missing. This repertoire shows 130,000 to 150,000 clones, 80% to 90% found once; its top ten account for 1.5% to 2%. The material was peripheral blood, obtained on day 0 of AZD1222 vaccination. The receptors were gathered from an adult in good health.

The chain joins TRBV6-5 to TRBJ2-7; D gene ambiguous. Trimming shortened V by 0 bases and J by 6 bases, and 12 bases separated the two germline ends. CDR1 and CDR2 (germline): MNHEY, SVGAGI. This CDR3 spans 14 amino acids. CDR3 region: CASSYSKVVGEQYF. CDR3 sequence (DNA): TGTGCCAGCAGTTACTCGAAAGTCGTTGGCGAGCAGTACTTC.

The gene calls are TRBV6-5 and TRBJ2-1, with 8 bases lining up with TRBD2. V lost 6 bases and J lost 7; bases outside the gene matches: 5. The germline gives CDR1 MNHEY, CDR2 SVGAGI. The CDR3 is 13 amino acids. The CDR3 loop reads CASRFRGGNEQFF. For the CDR3, the DNA is TGTGCCAGCAGGTTTCGGGGGGGGAATGAGCAGTTCTTC.

The V call is TRBV20-1, the J call TRBJ1-2; D not resolved. CDR3 length equals 9 residues. Trimming stripped 3 bases from V and 9 bases from J, with 5 bases between. CDR1 is DFQATT and CDR2 is SNEGSKA in the germline V gene (reference sequence). The CDR3 loop reads CSASPRYTF. Written as DNA, the CDR3 is TGCAGTGCTAGTCCGCGCTACACCTTC.

The chain couples TRBV29-1 to TRBJ2-2; no reliable D call. This CDR3 is built from 12 residues. Trimming shortened V by 5 bases and J by 5 bases, and 9 bases separated the two germline ends. From germline, CDR1 is SQVTM and CDR2 ANQGSEA. For the CDR3, the DNA is TGCAGCGTTCAGGTCTTGACCGGGGAGCTGTTTTTT. This gives the protein CSVQVLTGELFF.

The chain carries TRBV6-5 and TRBJ1-2, with 7 bases identical to TRBD1. CDR1 is MNHEY and CDR2 is SVGAGI in the germline V gene. This CDR3 spans 15 amino acids. The junction had 12 bases not matched to a gene; V was cut back by 7 bases and J by 4 bases. The CDR3 region is CASTPGAGGGYGYTF. Here the CDR3 DNA reads TGTGCCAGCACCCCTGGGGCAGGGGGAGGCTATGGCTACACCTTC.

This chain uses TRBV15 with TRBJ2-5, with a possible D match to TRBD2 (6 bases). The V gene lost 8 bases and the J gene lost 1 base, with 17 bases spanning the gap. Germline V CDR1 and CDR2: LNHNV, YYDKDF (reference sequence). CDR3 size: 15 residues. Written as DNA, the CDR3 is TGTGCCACCCCCCTTAGGGAGGCAACCCAAGAGACCCAGTACTTC. Protein product: CATPLREATQETQYF.

V usage is TRBV11-2 and J usage is TRBJ2-5; TRBD1 aligns across 10 bases. The J segment lost 5 bases and the V segment lost 5 bases, leaving 8 bases of the junction unmatched. The CDR3 loop spans 15 amino acids. The germline V gene encodes CDR1 SGHAT and CDR2 FQNNGV. The DNA for the CDR3 is TGTGCCAGCAGCCGTGACAGGGGGCGTGGGGAGACCCAGTACTTC. Amino acid sequence: CASSRDRGRGETQYF.

This clone was recorded once. This chain joins TRBV25-1 and TRBJ1-4; possible D gene TRBD1, 6 bases. Trimming shortened V by 3 bases and J by 7 bases, and 12 bases separated the two germline ends. Germline V gene lookup returns CDR1 MGHDK and CDR2 SYGVNS. The CDR3 length is 14 residues. The DNA of the CDR3 is TGTGCCAGCAGTGACTGGCGGACAGTTGAAAAACTGTTTTTT. Translated, it gives CASSDWRTVEKLFF.

The CDR3 sequence: CASSVQVAGLGAGDTEAFF. In DNA form, the CDR3 reads TGTGCCAGCAGCGTCCAAGTGGCGGGGCTTGGGGCGGGGGACACTGAAGCTTTCTTT. The J gene is TRBJ1-1, the V gene TRBV9; TRBD1 is a possible D gene (5 bases). V was shortened by 2 bases and J by 3 bases, with 26 bases between the two germline ends. The V gene's germline CDR1 is SGDLS and CDR2 YYNGEE. This CDR3 contains 19 residues. The full variable domain, its missing parts supplied by reference TRBV9 and TRBJ1-1, is DSGVTQTPKHLITATGQRVTLRCSPRSGDLSVYWYQQSLDQGLQFLIQYYNGEERAKGNILERFSAQQFPDLHSELNLSSLELGDSALYFCASSVQVAGLGAGDTEAFFGQGTRLTVV.

V is TRBV12-3 or TRBV12-4 and J is TRBJ2-1, with 7 bases matching TRBD2. The ends lost 1 base at V and 9 bases at J; junction bases unmatched: 3. This CDR3 has 13 amino acids. The CDR3 nucleotides are TGTGCCAGCAGTTTAGGGGGGAGGGGTGAGCAGTTCTTC. It encodes CASSLGGRGEQFF.

The chain links TRBV10-3 to TRBJ1-2, with a tentative D call TRBD1 (6 bases). CDR3 length equals 16 residues. The V gene's germline CDR1 is ENHRY and CDR2 SYGVKD. The germline V and J ends were trimmed by 3 bases and 7 bases, with 21 bases remaining between them. The CDR3 region has the DNA TGTGCCATCAGTGATTATGTAGTGGGGACAATCGCTGGCTACACCTTC. Translating it yields CAISDYVVGTIAGYTF.

The V and J genes are TRBV11-1 and TRBJ1-2; TRBD1 matches 8 bases. Germline lookup yields CDR1 SGHAT and CDR2 FQDESV (reference sequence). The CDR3 runs 16 residues. J gave up 2 bases and V 5 bases, and 10 bases lay outside the gene matches. CDR3 DNA: TGTGCCAGCAGCAGAAACGGACAGGGTAGGAACTATGGCTACACCTTC. This codes for CASSRNGQGRNYGYTF.

The chain carries TRBV19 and TRBJ1-5, with no clear D. In germline, CDR1 is LNHDA, CDR2 SQIVND (reference sequence). V lost 5 bases, J lost 4 bases, and 12 bases lay in between. The CDR3 totals 14 residues. The CDR3 protein is CASSFNQNNQPQHF. CDR3 sequence (DNA): TGTGCCAGTAGTTTTAACCAGAATAATCAGCCCCAGCATTTT.

Only one count was recorded for this clone. The chain joins TRBV9 to TRBJ1-6; the D gene is possibly TRBD1 (5 bases). CDR1 is SGDLS and CDR2 is YYNGEE in the germline V gene. The V end lost 0 bases, the J end lost 6 bases, and 13 bases lay between the germline ends. The CDR3 is made up of 16 amino acids. CDR3 amino acids: CASSVGGTRPNSPLHF. CDR3 in DNA: TGTGCCAGCAGCGTAGGAGGGACGAGGCCTAATTCACCCCTCCACTTT.

This chain uses TRBV5-1 with TRBJ2-3; no firm D call. This CDR3 contains 12 residues. The germline V gene encodes CDR1 SGHRS and CDR2 YFSETQ. Trimming removed 0 bases from V and 7 bases from J, with 6 bases in between. DNA for the CDR3: TGCGCCAGCAGCTTGGACTTCAATACGCAGTATTTT. Translation gives CASSLDFNTQYF.

The J gene is TRBJ2-1, the V gene TRBV2; no firm D call. This CDR3 comprises 13 residues. Trimming cost V 5 bases and J 6 bases, with 11 bases left between them. From germline, CDR1 is SNHLY and CDR2 FYNNEI. The CDR3 protein is CASSHGPLNEQFF. The CDR3 bases are TGTGCCAGCAGTCACGGACCTCTCAATGAGCAGTTCTTC.

The CDR3 reads CASPGDRGKICGYTF. CDR3 nucleotide sequence: TGTGCCAGCCCTGGGGACAGGGGGAAAATTTGCGGCTACACCTTC. The rearrangement uses TRBV6-9 and TRBJ1-2; 11 bases match TRBD1. In germline, CDR1 is MNHGY, CDR2 SVAAGI. The CDR3 covers 15 residues. After removal of 8 bases from V and 8 bases from J, the junction contained 13 bases not matched to a gene.

This clone was detected once. V and J are TRBV18 and TRBJ1-1, with TRBD1 matching over 8 bases. V lost 0 bases to trimming and J lost 4 bases; unmatched junction nucleotides: 7. This CDR3 region has 16 residues. Germline CDR1 reads KGHSH; CDR2 reads LQKENI. CDR3 sequence reads: CASSPPRQGSATEAFF. The CDR3 DNA follows: TGTGCCAGCTCACCACCGAGACAGGGGAGCGCCACTGAAGCTTTCTTT.

This chain connects TRBV19 to TRBJ1-6; D not resolved. CDR1 and CDR2 (germline): LNHDA, SQIVND (reference sequence). V was pared by 3 bases and J by 8 bases, with 14 bases between. This CDR3 has 15 residues. This chain's CDR3 is CASSMFGRTDSPLHF. The CDR3 DNA sequence: TGTGCCAGTAGTATGTTTGGACGGACCGATTCACCCCTCCACTTT.

The chain combines TRBV3-1 (or the pseudogene TRBV3-2) with TRBJ2-6; 9 positions match TRBD1. The germline gives CDR1 LGHDT, CDR2 YNNKEL (reference sequence). The CDR3 is 18 residues long. V lost 4 bases to trimming and J lost 0 bases; unmatched junction nucleotides: 7. CDR3 DNA: TGTGCCAGCAGCCCGGGACAGGGCATTTTCTCTGGGGCCAACGTCCTGACTTTC. This codes for CASSPGQGIFSGANVLTF.

This sequence joins TRBV11-2 and TRBJ2-1, with 8 bases aligning to TRBD1. Germline assignment: CDR1 SGHAT and CDR2 FQNNGV. J lost 7 bases, V lost 4 bases, and 12 bases had no gene match. The CDR3 has 16 residues. This chain's CDR3 is CASSSLWQGARNEQFF. In DNA form, the CDR3 reads TGTGCCAGCAGCTCCTTATGGCAGGGGGCGCGGAATGAGCAGTTCTTC.

The CDR3 loop reads CATSDPSTRQGAKTQYF. The CDR3 bases are TGTGCCACCAGTGATCCCTCCACTCGACAGGGGGCAAAGACCCAGTACTTC. The V call is TRBV24-1, the J call TRBJ2-5; 10 nucleotides align to TRBD1. The CDR3 length is 17 residues. The junction had 12 bases not matched to a gene; V was cut back by 3 bases and J by 6 bases. Germline lookup yields CDR1 KGHDR and CDR2 SFDVKD.

The CDR3 reads CASSFRLDLLEEGHNEQFF. In DNA form, the CDR3 reads TGTGCCAGCAGCTTCCGCCTGGACTTGTTGGAGGAGGGGCACAATGAGCAGTTCTTC. This chain connects TRBV7-9 to TRBJ2-1; maybe TRBD2 (6 bases). This CDR3 region has 19 residues. The ends were cut back, 3 bases at V and 5 bases at J, with 26 bases in the middle. Germline loops: CDR1 SEHNR, CDR2 FQNEAQ (reference sequence).

The genes are TRBV5-5 and TRBJ1-2, with D maybe TRBD1 (5 bases). Germline lookup yields CDR1 SGHKS and CDR2 YYEKEE (reference sequence). V was cut by 2 bases and J by 6 bases, with 23 bases left in between. CDR3 size: 17 residues. The CDR3 nucleotides are TGTGCCAGCAGCTTTCGGTCAGGCGGAGGGGCCCCGCATGGCTACACCTTC. It codes for CASSFRSGGGAPHGYTF. Full variable domain (outside the CDR3, taken from reference TRBV5-5 and TRBJ1-2): DAGVTQSPTHLIKTRGQQVTLRCSPISGHKSVSWYQQVLGQGPQFIFQYYEKEERGRGNFPDRFSARQFPNYSSELNVNALLLGDSALYLCASSFRSGGGAPHGYTFGSGTRLTVV.

The J gene is TRBJ1-2, the V gene TRBV19; no clear D. The length of the CDR3 is 16 residues. The V gene's germline CDR1 is LNHDA and CDR2 SQIVND (reference sequence). V dropped 3 bases and J dropped 4 bases, with 18 bases sitting between them. Here the CDR3 reads CASSILGSVFGYGYTF. The CDR3 DNA reads TGTGCCAGTAGTATCCTAGGAAGCGTTTTCGGCTATGGCTACACCTTC.

This chain joins TRBV2 and TRBJ1-2; 9 nucleotides align to TRBD1. The trim removed 5 bases at V and 8 bases at J, leaving 3 bases unmatched. The CDR3 sequence is 12 residues long. CDR1 is SNHLY and CDR2 is FYNNEI in the germline V gene. In nucleotides, the CDR3 is TGTGCCAGCAGTTGGGACAGGGCGGGCTACACCTTC. This sequence encodes CASSWDRAGYTF.

The V gene is TRBV5-4, the J gene TRBJ2-5, with 8 positions matching TRBD1. In germline, CDR1 is SGHNT, CDR2 YYREEE (reference sequence). After removal of 4 bases from V and 2 bases from J, the junction contained 4 bases not matched to a gene. CDR3 size: 14 residues. DNA for the CDR3: TGTGCCAGCAGCCCCGGGACAGGACAAGAGACCCAGTACTTC. Its translation: CASSPGTGQETQYF.

The chain links TRBV30 to TRBJ1-5; no clear D gene. Looked up from germline, CDR1 is GTSNPN and CDR2 is SVGIG (reference sequence). Trimming took 1 base from V and 4 from J, leaving 11 bases between them. This CDR3 spans 14 amino acids. The CDR3 bases are TGTGCCTGGAGTGACCTGGTCAAAAATCAGCCCCAGCATTTT. The encoded protein is CAWSDLVKNQPQHF.

CDR3 region: CASSPGQLDEKLFF. CDR3 nucleotides: TGTGCCAGCAGCCCCGGACAGTTGGATGAAAAACTGTTTTTT. This sequence joins TRBV9 and TRBJ1-4; D may be TRBD1 (6 bases). The germline V gene encodes CDR1 SGDLS and CDR2 YYNGEE. Deletions cut 4 bases from V and 6 bases from J, with 13 bases between. The CDR3 is made up of 14 amino acids. The whole variable domain, remainder taken from reference TRBV9 and TRBJ1-4, is DSGVTQTPKHLITATGQRVTLRCSPRSGDLSVYWYQQSLDQGLQFLIQYYNGEERAKGNILERFSAQQFPDLHSELNLSSLELGDSALYFCASSPGQLDEKLFFGSGTQLSVL.

J is TRBJ1-1 and V is TRBV29-1; no firm D call. V was shortened by 7 bases and J by 1 base, with 10 bases between the two germline ends. This CDR3 is built from 12 residues. Germline assignment: CDR1 SQVTM and CDR2 ANQGSEA. The CDR3 region has the DNA TGCAGCGGTCTTCGACAGAACACTGAAGCTTTCTTT. The encoded protein is CSGLRQNTEAFF. Using reference TRBV29-1 and TRBJ1-1 for the parts outside the CDR3, the full variable domain is SAVISQKPSRDICQRGTSLTIQCQVDSQVTMMFWYRQQPGQSLTLIATANQGSEATYESGFVIDKFPISRPNLTFSTLTVSNMSPEDSSIYLCSGLRQNTEAFFGQGTRLTVV.

The chain recombines TRBV28 with TRBJ1-4, with D perhaps TRBD1 (5 bases). The CDR3 totals 15 residues. Germline V gene lookup returns CDR1 MDHEN and CDR2 SYDVKM. V lost 6 bases and J lost 8, with 19 bases in between. The DNA of the CDR3 is TGTGCCAGCAGCCCCGCGGGGACCCCTGGAGAAAAACTGTTTTTT. Its protein product is CASSPAGTPGEKLFF.

The rearrangement joins TRBV3-1 (or the pseudogene TRBV3-2) to TRBJ2-1; 9 bases match TRBD2. After removal of 0 bases from V and 2 bases from J, the junction contained 8 bases not matched to a gene. CDR3 length: 18 amino acids. Germline values: CDR1 LGHDT, CDR2 YNNKEL (reference sequence). CDR3 in amino acids: CASSQDLIAGGAYNEQFF. The DNA for the CDR3 is TGTGCCAGCAGCCAAGATCTTATCGCGGGAGGGGCCTACAATGAGCAGTTCTTC.